The 11 T cell receptor beta chains listed next were all sequenced from one sample in a study of blood T cell repertoires in COVID-19. TCRdb's table, derived via immunoSEQ multiplex PCR, lists solely in-frame clones and lacks some. The sample carries roughly 280,000 clones, more than 85% recorded once. Sequences were obtained from peripheral blood. These receptors originate from a man younger than 35 with active or convalescent COVID-19.

The rearrangement uses TRBV25-1 and TRBJ1-4; D is possibly TRBD1 (5 bases). Germline-derived CDR1 and CDR2 are MGHDK and SYGVNS. This CDR3 is 12 amino acids long. Deletions cut 5 bases from V and 8 bases from J, with 9 bases between. The CDR3 sequence is CASSPHREKLFF. CDR3 DNA sequence: TGTGCCAGCAGTCCCCACAGGGAAAAACTGTTTTTT.

This clone has a single count. J is TRBJ1-4 and V is TRBV5-1; TRBD1 might be the D (5 bases). The CDR3 totals 16 residues. Deletions cut 1 base from V and 3 bases from J, with 13 bases between. Germline V gene sequence: CDR1 SGHRS, CDR2 YFSETQ. CDR3 residues: CASSLRSGHSNEKLFF. CDR3 sequence (DNA): TGCGCCAGCAGCTTGCGCTCCGGACACTCTAATGAAAAACTGTTTTTT.

This chain joins TRBV4-1 and TRBJ2-1; TRBD1 might be the D (5 bases). Trimming stripped 1 base from V and 2 bases from J, with 18 bases between. Germline CDR1 reads MGHRA; CDR2 reads YSYEKL. The CDR3 sequence is 18 residues long. CDR3 sequence: CASSQAVGVNVPYNEQFF. DNA for the CDR3: TGCGCCAGCAGCCAAGCCGTAGGGGTCAATGTTCCCTACAATGAGCAGTTCTTC.

This clone was counted only a few times. The V call is TRBV12-3 or TRBV12-4, the J call TRBJ1-2, with D possibly being TRBD1 (5 bases). V gave up 4 bases and J gave up 4 bases, with 10 bases separating them. There are 13 residues in the CDR3. The CDR3 loop reads CASSWGVGYGYTF. As DNA, the CDR3 is TGTGCCAGCAGTTGGGGGGTAGGCTATGGCTACACCTTC.

V usage is TRBV7-9 and J usage is TRBJ2-3; no clear D. The CDR3 is 12 amino acids. CDR1 SEHNR and CDR2 FQNEAQ come from the germline V gene (reference sequence). The V end was cut by 3 bases, the J end by 6 bases, with 7 bases between. In nucleotides, the CDR3 is TGTGCCAGCAGCTTTGAGGCGGATACGCAGTATTTT. It yields the protein CASSFEADTQYF. The full variable domain, rest sourced from reference TRBV7-9 and TRBJ2-3, is DTGVSQNPRHKITKRGQNVTFRCDPISEHNRLYWYRQTLGQGPEFLTYFQNEAQLEKSRLLSDRFSAERPKGSFSTLEIQRTEQGDSAMYLCASSFEADTQYFGPGTRLTVL.

The chain carries TRBV6-5 and TRBJ1-3; the D gene is possibly TRBD1 (5 bases). V was clipped by 8 bases and J by 9 bases, with 20 bases between them. This CDR3 contains 14 residues. Germline CDR1 MNHEY, CDR2 SVGAGI. This CDR3 reads CASRRQGGDGTIYF. The CDR3 region has the DNA TGTGCCAGCCGAAGACAAGGAGGGGATGGCACCATATATTTT.

CDR3 sequence: CASSSLGGLANTEAFF. The CDR3 coding sequence is TGTGCCAGCAGCTCGTTGGGGGGGTTAGCTAACACTGAAGCTTTCTTT. The V call is TRBV7-2, the J call TRBJ1-1; tentative D call: TRBD1 (5 bases). V dropped 4 bases and J dropped 2 bases, with 17 bases sitting between them. Germline lookup yields CDR1 SGHTA and CDR2 FQGNSA. CDR3 length: 16 amino acids.

The chain couples TRBV18 to TRBJ1-4, with no clear D. The V and J ends lost 5 bases and 0 bases respectively, with 10 bases between them. The CDR3 consists of 15 residues. The V gene's germline CDR1 is KGHSH and CDR2 LQKENI. CDR3 nucleotides: TGTGCCAGCTCATTCGGAGAAGCAACTAATGAAAAACTGTTTTTT. Translated, it gives CASSFGEATNEKLFF.

V is TRBV7-9 and J is TRBJ1-1; TRBD1 aligns across 9 bases. The CDR3 sequence is 17 residues long. Looked up from germline, CDR1 is SEHNR and CDR2 is FQNEAQ (reference sequence). V lost 5 bases to trimming and J lost 1 base; unmatched junction nucleotides: 11. The CDR3 sequence: CASSPTEPGQGNTEAFF. For the CDR3, the DNA is TGTGCCAGCAGCCCAACGGAACCGGGACAGGGGAACACTGAAGCTTTCTTT.

The chain recombines TRBV7-3 with TRBJ2-3, with 13 bases lining up with TRBD2. The CDR3 extends over 17 amino acids. The V and J ends lost 2 bases and 5 bases, in that order; junction bases with no gene match: 7. Germline CDR1 reads SGHTA; CDR2 reads FQGTGA. The CDR3: CASSLVTSGGALDTQYF. CDR3 sequence (DNA): TGTGCCAGCAGCTTAGTTACTAGCGGGGGGGCATTAGATACGCAGTATTTT.

This chain connects TRBV11-2 to TRBJ2-2, with TRBD1 matching 9 bases. The CDR3 length is 15 residues. CDR1 and CDR2 from the germline V gene are SGHAT and FQNNGV. Unmatched junction bases numbered 7, after V lost 5 bases and J lost 6 bases. CDR3 sequence reads: CASSPGTGRAGELFF. CDR3 coding DNA: TGTGCCAGCAGCCCAGGGACAGGGAGAGCCGGGGAGCTGTTTTTT. The entire variable domain, with the rest obtained from reference TRBV11-2 and TRBJ2-2, is as follows: EAGVAQSPRYKIIEKRQSVAFWCNPISGHATLYWYQQILGQGPKLLIQFQNNGVVDDSQLPKDRFSAERLKGVDSTLKIQPAKLEDSAVYLCASSPGTGRAGELFFGEGSRLTVL.